Shown below are 17 T cell receptor beta chains from a single sample sequenced in a study of beta chain features in type 1 diabetes. cDNA synthesis used the whole RNA isolate, giving expressed TCRB sequences. The table came from immunoSEQ multiplex PCR; TCRdb's copy has only in-frame clones and leaves some out. The sample holds 250,000 to 400,000 clones; roughly 15% are singletons and the top ten take around 7%. Sequenced material: central memory CD4+ T cells from blood. The receptor set was obtained from a man aged 25 to 40 in good health.

The rearrangement uses TRBV25-1 and TRBJ1-1; unclear D gene. V lost 7 bases, J lost 4 bases, and 13 bases lay in between. Per germline, CDR1 MGHDK and CDR2 SYGVNS. This CDR3 is 13 amino acids long. Here the CDR3 DNA reads TGTGCCAGCACAACGTACCGAGGCACTGAAGCTTTCTTT. Protein: CASTTYRGTEAFF.

This clone turned up a few times. This rearrangement joins TRBV14 to TRBJ2-7; D is undetermined. The CDR3 spans 16 residues. Trimming shortened V by 1 base and J by 4 bases, and 17 bases separated the two germline ends. Germline V gives CDR1 SGHDN, CDR2 FVKESK. CDR3 in DNA: TGTGCCAGCAGCCAAGCCCTCATCGGGTTTGTGTACGAGCAGTACTTC. It translates to CASSQALIGFVYEQYF.

V gene TRBV2 combines with J gene TRBJ1-1, with D unresolved. V lost 10 bases and J 3 bases, leaving 9 bases between the germline ends. The CDR3 sequence is 11 residues long. Looked up from germline, CDR1 is SNHLY and CDR2 is FYNNEI. CDR3 sequence reads: CATGFDTEAFF. As DNA, the CDR3 is TGTGCCACCGGGTTCGACACTGAAGCTTTCTTT.

The chain combines TRBV9 with TRBJ1-1; TRBD1 matches 7 bases. Germline V gives CDR1 SGDLS, CDR2 YYNGEE. CDR3 length: 15 residues. After removal of 4 bases from V and 1 base from J, the junction contained 7 bases not matched to a gene. The CDR3 DNA is TGTGCCAGCAGCCCTCAGGACAGGACGAACACTGAAGCTTTCTTT. Encoded protein: CASSPQDRTNTEAFF.

The rearrangement links TRBV29-1 to TRBJ2-5; a weak D match, TRBD2 (7 bases). Between the trimmed V and J ends, which lost 4 bases and 5 bases, there was a span of 14 bases. Germline V gene data show CDR1 as SQVTM and CDR2 as ANQGSEA. The CDR3 spans 13 residues. This CDR3 is CSVGAGARETQYF. The CDR3 DNA is TGCAGCGTTGGTGCGGGGGCGCGGGAGACCCAGTACTTC.

CDR3 DNA sequence: TGTGCCAGCAGCTTAGCGGGAGGCGGTAGCGGATTCTCCTACAATGAGCAGTTCTTC. Translated: CASSLAGGGSGFSYNEQFF. This rearrangement joins TRBV7-2 to TRBJ2-1; D perhaps matches TRBD2 (6 bases). This CDR3 comprises 19 residues. CDR1 and CDR2 (germline): SGHTA, FQGNSA. V lost 0 bases, J lost 0 bases, and 18 bases lay in between.

The CDR3 here is CASSPSSGTKETQYF. Written as DNA, the CDR3 is TGCGCCAGCAGCCCAAGTAGCGGGACCAAAGAGACCCAGTACTTC. This chain links TRBV5-1 with TRBJ2-5; 8 nucleotides match TRBD2. This CDR3 is built from 15 residues. In germline, CDR1 is SGHRS, CDR2 YFSETQ. V lost 4 bases, J lost 3 bases, and 8 bases stayed unmatched. Filled out from reference TRBV5-1 and TRBJ2-5, the complete variable domain reads KAGVTQTPRYLIKTRGQQVTLSCSPISGHRSVSWYQQTPGQGLQFLFEYFSETQRNKGNFPGRFSGRQFSNSRSEMNVSTLELGDSALYLCASSPSSGTKETQYFGPGTRLLVL.

In its sample, this clone was seen a few times. The V call is TRBV7-2, the J call TRBJ1-2; TRBD1 aligns across 7 bases. The CDR3 is 15 amino acids. The V gene's germline CDR1 is SGHTA and CDR2 FQGNSA. V lost 5 bases and J lost 2; bases outside the gene matches: 8. The CDR3 is CASSAGDRLNYGYTF. CDR3 nucleotide sequence: TGTGCCAGCAGCGCTGGGGACAGACTAAACTATGGCTACACCTTC.

The V gene is TRBV29-1, the J gene TRBJ2-7; TRBD1 agrees at 10 bases. CDR3 size: 17 residues. Germline V gene sequence: CDR1 SQVTM, CDR2 ANQGSEA. The V segment lost 6 bases and the J segment 3 bases; nucleotides outside the gene matches: 17. CDR3 nucleotides: TGCAGCGTGGACGGAGGGGGGGGACAGGGGTCCCTCTACGAGCAGTACTTC. Residues: CSVDGGGGQGSLYEQYF.

The gene calls are TRBV10-3 and TRBJ2-3; D gene unclear. V was clipped by 4 bases and J by 0 bases, with 2 bases between them. Germline lookup yields CDR1 ENHRY and CDR2 SYGVKD. The CDR3 has 12 residues. CDR3 sequence (DNA): TGTGCCATCAGTGCAAGCACAGATACGCAGTATTTT. Translated: CAISASTDTQYF.

The V call is TRBV4-1, the J call TRBJ1-2; possibly TRBD1 for D (6 bases). The CDR3 runs 14 residues. Per germline, CDR1 MGHRA and CDR2 YSYEKL. V shed 3 bases and J shed 3 bases, with 11 bases lying between them. As DNA, the CDR3 is TGCGCCAGCAGCCACAGGGGTCGTGACTATGGCTACACCTTC. Residues: CASSHRGRDYGYTF.

The chain has TRBV5-1 and TRBJ2-7; TRBD1 matches at 7 bases. V trimming: 2 bases; J trimming: 1 base; junction bases outside the gene matches: 3. This CDR3 region has 14 residues. Per germline, CDR1 SGHRS and CDR2 YFSETQ. The CDR3 sequence is CASSFATGSYEQYF. The CDR3 nucleotides are TGCGCCAGCAGCTTTGCGACAGGGTCCTACGAGCAGTACTTC.

There are many counts of this clone. Other DNA sequences in this sample translate to the same CDR3. The chain uses TRBV5-1 and TRBJ2-6; D not resolved. The length of the CDR3 is 14 residues. V was cut by 0 bases and J by 1 base, with 2 bases left in between. Germline V gene sequence: CDR1 SGHRS, CDR2 YFSETQ. This CDR3 is CASSLGSGANVLTF. CDR3 DNA sequence: TGCGCCAGCAGCTTGGGTTCTGGGGCCAACGTCCTGACTTTC. The full variable domain, rest sourced from reference TRBV5-1 and TRBJ2-6, is KAGVTQTPRYLIKTRGQQVTLSCSPISGHRSVSWYQQTPGQGLQFLFEYFSETQRNKGNFPGRFSGRQFSNSRSEMNVSTLELGDSALYLCASSLGSGANVLTFGAGSRLTVL.

The table lists this clone with a few counts. V is TRBV14 and J is TRBJ1-6, with a weak D call TRBD1 (5 bases). Germline loops: CDR1 SGHDN, CDR2 FVKESK. V dropped 0 bases and J dropped 5 bases, with 11 bases sitting between them. The CDR3 contains 16 residues. In DNA form, the CDR3 reads TGTGCCAGCAGCCAAGACCCAGGGAGGGATAATTCACCCCTCCACTTT. This gives the protein CASSQDPGRDNSPLHF.

This clone was picked up many times. This chain joins TRBV6-6 and TRBJ1-4; TRBD1 aligns across 7 bases. Per germline, CDR1 MNHNY and CDR2 SVGAGI (reference sequence). The CDR3 sequence is 15 residues long. The ends lost 6 bases at V and 3 bases at J; junction bases unmatched: 7. CDR3 DNA sequence: TGTGCCAGCAGCCTCGCCGGGACAGCTAATGAAAAACTGTTTTTT. This sequence encodes CASSLAGTANEKLFF.

In its sample, this clone was seen a few times. This sequence joins TRBV7-6 and TRBJ2-7; D is unresolved. Looked up from germline, CDR1 is SGHVS and CDR2 is FNYEAQ. The CDR3 has 15 amino acids. Trimming took off 4 bases at V and 6 bases at J, with 19 bases between the two ends. CDR3 in DNA: TGTGCCAGCAGCTCCTCTGGCGGTGTCCGTCCCGAGCAGTACTTC. Translation: CASSSSGGVRPEQYF.

This clone was observed once. The genes are TRBV27 and TRBJ2-3; tentative D call: TRBD1 (5 bases). V was shortened by 3 bases and J by 9 bases, with 13 bases between the two germline ends. Germline V gene data show CDR1 as MNHEY and CDR2 as SMNVEV (reference sequence). The CDR3 is 13 residues long. The CDR3 is CASSFPDTSTQYF. DNA for the CDR3: TGTGCCAGCAGTTTCCCGGACACCAGCACGCAGTATTTT.